The 21 T cell receptor beta chains presented below share a single source sample, sequenced in a study of T cells in women clearing cervical HPV infection (dated by TCRdb to 2016 to 2019). Library construction relied on the immunoSEQ multiplex PCR assay. Imported from immuneACCESS, the table was reduced by TCRdb to in-frame sequences with V and J called. These copies leave out some clones; in studies compared against another copy, an unresolved V gene accounts for under half, and the cause of the remainder is not known. This sample's table carries about 39,000 clones. Together, the top ten hold around 6% of the sample. The sample consisted of blood buffy coat. The receptors come from a woman aged 18 to 69 with a cervical HPV16 infection that either progressed to CIN3+ or cleared (not recorded which).

Worth noting for this clone: The read ends 3 residues shy of where the CDR3 ends; the end is completed using the germline J gene. The V call is TRBV5-1, the J call TRBJ1-5; D is unresolved. Germline V gene data show CDR1 as SGHRS and CDR2 as YFSETQ. Trimming took off 0 bases at V and 2 bases at J, with 9 bases between the two ends. The CDR3 length is 15 residues. The CDR3 bases that were read are TGCGCCAGCAGCTTGGACGGGGTGGGCAATCAGCCC. This translates into CASSLDGVGNQP. The complete CDR3 protein is CASSLDGVGNQPQHF. The entire variable domain, with the rest obtained from reference TRBV5-1 and TRBJ1-5, is as follows: KAGVTQTPRYLIKTRGQQVTLSCSPISGHRSVSWYQQTPGQGLQFLFEYFSETQRNKGNFPGRFSGRQFSNSRSEMNVSTLELGDSALYLCASSLDGVGNQPQHFGDGTRLSIL.

Worth noting for this clone: The read finishes 3 residues shy of the CDR3 end, and the germline J gene is used to complete it. The chain is built from TRBV7-3 and TRBJ1-1, with D hard to call. The ends were cut back, 4 bases at V and 0 bases at J, with 6 bases in the middle. The CDR3 runs 13 residues. The germline CDR1 and CDR2 sequences are SGHTA and FQGTGA. CDR3 residues: CASSSILNTEAFF. CDR3 DNA, as far as it was read: TGTGCCAGCAGCTCTATTTTGAACACTGAA.

The CDR3 reads CASSREGAQYEQYF. The DNA read from the CDR3 is TGTGCCAGCAGTAGGGAGGGGGCCCAGTACGAG. The rearrangement uses TRBV2 and TRBJ2-7; D might be TRBD1 or TRBD2, each matching 7 bases. The CDR3 end is not reached by the read, which stops 3 residues before it; the germline J gene fills it in. The CDR3 is made up of 14 amino acids. Trimming took off 5 bases at V and 4 bases at J, with 15 bases between the two ends. Germline V gene sequence: CDR1 SNHLY, CDR2 FYNNEI.

On this clone: The read terminates 3 residues ahead of where the CDR3 ends, so the germline J gene completes it. The V call is TRBV2, the J call TRBJ1-2, with 8 nucleotides matching TRBD1. This CDR3 is built from 13 residues. CDR1 and CDR2 (germline): SNHLY, FYNNEI. Trimming cost V 7 bases and J 2 bases; bases outside gene matches: 3. Partial CDR3 DNA: TGTGCCAGCACCGACAGGGGAAACTATGGC. Amino acids: CASTDRGNYG. The entire CDR3 reads CASTDRGNYGYTF.

Regarding this clone: Sequencing ends 3 residues short of the CDR3 end; the germline J gene provides the rest. J is TRBJ2-1 and V is TRBV7-2, with D uncertain. Trimming took 5 bases from V and 6 from J, leaving 11 bases between them. Germline V CDR1 and CDR2: SGHTA, FQGNSA. This CDR3 has 13 amino acids. CDR3 bases read: TGTGCCAGCAGCCTCGGGTCTCTCAATGAG. Translation: CASSLGSLNE. The full-length CDR3 reads as CASSLGSLNEQFF.

CDR3 in amino acids: CSVEDLRRADYQETQYF. The sequenced part of the CDR3 DNA is TGCAGCGTTGAAGATCTTCGTAGAGCAGACTACCAAGAGACC. The rearrangement joins TRBV29-1 to TRBJ2-5; D is undetermined. Read coverage stops 3 residues before the CDR3 terminus; the germline J gene supplies the remainder. Germline V CDR1 and CDR2: SQVTM, ANQGSEA. CDR3 length: 17 residues. V was shortened by 0 bases and J by 0 bases, with 17 bases between the two germline ends.

For this clone: The read terminates 3 residues ahead of where the CDR3 ends, so the germline J gene completes it. The chain uses TRBV11-2 and TRBJ2-1; the D gene is possibly TRBD1 (5 bases). The CDR3 is made up of 15 amino acids. Trimming removed 1 base at V and 1 base at J, with 8 bases between. The germline V gene has CDR1 SGHAT and CDR2 FQNNGV. Partial CDR3 DNA: TGTGCCAGCAGCTTAGGGCAGGGATCCTACAATGAG. Amino acids: CASSLGQGSYNE. The entire CDR3 sequence reads CASSLGQGSYNEQFF.

Comments on this clone: The sequenced fragment ends 3 residues before the CDR3 boundary, so the rest is inferred from the germline J gene. V gene TRBV23-1 combines with J gene TRBJ2-3; D gene ambiguous. TRBV23-1 is noted as an ORF with a role that remains uncertain. This CDR3 has 17 residues. Trimming cost V 5 bases and J 2 bases, with 20 bases left between them. The sequenced part of the CDR3 DNA is TGCGCCAGCAGTGCCCCGGGTGATTTGCCCTCCACAGATACG. Translated, it gives CASSAPGDLPSTDT. The entire CDR3 sequence reads CASSAPGDLPSTDTQYF.

As for this clone: The read ends 3 residues early relative to the CDR3; the germline J gene fills the gap. This chain uses TRBV7-9 with TRBJ2-7; D is uncertain. V lost 2 bases, J lost 5 bases, and 4 bases lay in between. This CDR3 region has 11 residues. CDR1 is SEHNR, CDR2 FQNEAQ, per germline (reference sequence). This CDR3 reads CASSLRDEQYF. The CDR3 DNA, read in part, is TGTGCCAGCAGCTTACGGGACGAG.

On this clone: The CDR3 goes on 3 residues after the read ends, and that part is filled in from the germline J gene. The J gene is TRBJ2-4, the V gene TRBV29-1; TRBD1 matches at 10 bases. The CDR3 loop spans 15 amino acids. CDR1 and CDR2 from the germline V gene are SQVTM and ANQGSEA. CDR3 region: CSVDLRGQGKETQYF. The CDR3 DNA, read in part, is TGCAGCGTTGATCTGAGGGGACAGGGGAAAGAGACT.

Points on this clone: The CDR3 extends 3 residues past the end of the read, so its final part is completed from the germline J gene. The genes are TRBV18 and TRBJ1-1; D not certain. The CDR3 has 15 residues. The germline V gene has CDR1 KGHSH and CDR2 LQKENI. The sequenced CDR3 bases are TGTGCCAGCTCACCAAGACTAGTACGACAAGAGACA. This encodes CASSPRLVRQET. The whole CDR3 sequence is CASSPRLVRQETAFF.

As to this clone: The read is 3 residues too short to cover the CDR3 end, so that end is filled in from the germline J gene. The gene calls are TRBV20-1 and TRBJ2-1; TRBD1 matches at 10 bases. CDR3 size: 15 residues. Germline V CDR1 and CDR2: DFQATT, SNEGSKA (reference sequence). V dropped 0 bases and J dropped 4; count of bases not matched to a gene: 3. CDR3 DNA (partial): TGCAGTGCTAGAGATCAGGGACAGGGGTACAATGAG. Translating gives CSARDQGQGYNE. The full CDR3 is CSARDQGQGYNEQFF.

Points on this clone: The read stops 3 residues short of the end of the CDR3; the missing end is completed from the germline J gene. The V and J genes are TRBV6-2 or TRBV6-3 and TRBJ2-7; 12 nucleotides match TRBD1. V shed 6 bases, J shed 5 bases, and the junction held 8 bases outside the gene matches. Germline assignment: CDR1 MNHEY and CDR2 SVGEGT. The CDR3 has 15 residues. CDR3 bases read: TGTGCCAGCAGACCCGGGACAGGGGGCAGGAACGAG. Translating it yields CASRPGTGGRNE. The full CDR3 reads CASRPGTGGRNEQYF.

A note on this clone: Read data end 3 residues before the CDR3 end; the end is taken from the germline J gene. V and J are TRBV7-9 and TRBJ2-7, with TRBD1 as a possible D gene (6 bases). Germline-derived CDR1 and CDR2 are SEHNR and FQNEAQ (reference sequence). The CDR3 length is 14 residues. Trimming took off 5 bases at V and 0 bases at J, with 11 bases between the two ends. The chain's CDR3 is CASSLGQSSYEQYF. CDR3 DNA, as far as it was read: TGTGCCAGCAGCCTAGGACAGAGCTCCTACGAG.

In the case of this clone: With the read ending 3 residues before the CDR3 end, the germline J gene is used to fill in that end. This chain connects TRBV11-3 to TRBJ2-3, with a weak D call TRBD2 (5 bases). Germline CDR1 and CDR2: SGHNT and YENEEA. CDR3 length equals 15 residues. Trimming took 1 base from V and 5 from J, leaving 13 bases between them. CDR3 in amino acids: CASSLGVRAGDTQYF. CDR3 DNA, as far as it was read: TGTGCCAGCAGCTTAGGAGTCCGGGCGGGAGATACG.

Remarks on this clone: Sequencing ends 3 residues short of the CDR3 end; the germline J gene provides the rest. The chain joins TRBV7-9 to TRBJ1-2; no definite D call. Germline CDR1 and CDR2: SEHNR and FQNEAQ (reference sequence). CDR3 length: 15 residues. The germline V and J ends were trimmed by 1 base and 4 bases, with 13 bases remaining between them. The part of the CDR3 DNA that was read is TGTGCCAGCAGCTTAGGCGGCAGCTCTTTCTATGGC. Translating it yields CASSLGGSSFYG. The whole CDR3 sequence is CASSLGGSSFYGYTF. The complete variable domain, with remaining parts taken from reference TRBV7-9 and TRBJ1-2, reads DTGVSQNPRHKITKRGQNVTFRCDPISEHNRLYWYRQTLGQGPEFLTYFQNEAQLEKSRLLSDRFSAERPKGSFSTLEIQRTEQGDSAMYLCASSLGGSSFYGYTFGSGTRLTVV.

Turning to this clone: The read is 3 residues too short to cover the CDR3 end, so that end is filled in from the germline J gene. Other DNA sequences from this sample encode an identical CDR3 as well. This chain links TRBV20-1 with TRBJ2-7, with 7 bases matching TRBD2. The germline V gene encodes CDR1 DFQATT and CDR2 SNEGSKA (reference sequence). This CDR3 spans 13 amino acids. V shed 3 bases, J shed 4 bases, and the junction held 6 bases outside the gene matches. CDR3 region: CSASGGEGYEQYF. The sequenced CDR3 bases are TGCAGTGCTAGTGGGGGGGAGGGGTACGAG.

The CDR3 reads CASSPDSLYEQYF. CDR3 bases read: TGTGCCAGCAGTCCTGACAGTCTCTACGAG. This chain joins TRBV7-8 and TRBJ2-7; the D gene is possibly TRBD1 (5 bases). The missing CDR3 end, 3 residues past where the read stops, is filled in from the germline J gene. Trimming took 6 bases from V and 3 from J, leaving 12 bases between them. The V gene's germline CDR1 is SGHVS and CDR2 FQNEAQ. This CDR3 has 13 residues.

To note about this clone: The CDR3 goes on 3 residues after the read ends, and that part is filled in from the germline J gene. The V gene is TRBV6-1, the J gene TRBJ1-6; maybe TRBD1 (6 bases). This CDR3 is built from 14 residues. The V end lost 4 bases, the J end lost 10 bases, and 14 bases lay between the germline ends. CDR1 is MNHNS, CDR2 SASEGT, per germline. The CDR3 DNA, read in part, is TGTGCCAGCAGTGCCGACAGGTTGGCCTCACCC. Translated, it gives CASSADRLASP. The CDR3, in full, reads CASSADRLASPLHF.

Turning to this clone: Read sequence stops 3 residues before the CDR3 end, and the germline J gene provides the missing end. V is TRBV19 and J is TRBJ2-7, with D maybe TRBD1 (5 bases). V was shortened by 6 bases and J by 2 bases, with 17 bases between the two germline ends. Germline CDR1 and CDR2: LNHDA and SQIVND (reference sequence). This CDR3 is built from 15 residues. The CDR3 reads CASRTAHDSPYEQYF. CDR3 DNA, as far as it was read: TGTGCCAGTAGGACCGCCCATGACAGTCCCTACGAG.

With respect to this clone: Coverage ceases 3 residues before the CDR3 finishes, and the germline J gene fills in the end. The chain links TRBV20-1 to TRBJ2-1; D call uncertain. This CDR3 has 14 residues. CDR1 is DFQATT and CDR2 is SNEGSKA in the germline V gene (reference sequence). Trimming cost V 4 bases and J 0 bases, with 10 bases left between them. The CDR3 bases that were read are TGCAGTGCTAAAGTCGGTTTCTCCTACAATGAG. It specifies CSAKVGFSYNE. The full-length CDR3 reads as CSAKVGFSYNEQFF.